This T cell receptor beta chain was documented in a study of blood T cell repertoires in COVID-19. Looking at the study overall: Samples taken during acute and convalescent COVID-19 were collected in the United States, Italy and Spain. Sample material is recorded as cDNA or gDNA derived from T cells, B-cell-depleted T cells, or PBMCs.

As originally analysed: Reference gene primer amplification gave estimated nucleated cell counts. Some clones are missing from TCRdb's copy, which holds only in-frame ones; the method was immunoSEQ multiplex PCR. The V and J calls and clone size were taken over from that table, and D and trimming were inferred from the DNA. The sample yields 20,000 to 25,000 clones, roughly 90% seen once. This TCR was sampled from an elderly woman with active COVID-19. Sequencing used peripheral blood.

DNA of the CDR3: TGTGCCAGCAGCTTGGACAGGGTCGCGCGTTCAGGCCTGTTTTTT. Translation: CASSLDRVARSGLFF. This rearrangement joins TRBV5-8 to TRBJ1-4; TRBD1 might be the D (6 bases). Deletions cut 0 bases from V and 14 bases from J, with 20 bases between. Germline CDR1 is SGHTS and CDR2 is YDEGEE. This CDR3 contains 15 residues.